One TCR beta chain is described in this entry. This sample was taken from a study of T cell changes during pregnancy in multiple sclerosis. There are 15 residues in the CDR3. Trimming stripped 4 bases from V and 4 bases from J, with 14 bases between. The V gene's germline CDR1 is LGHNT and CDR2 FRNRAP. The table came from immunoSEQ multiplex PCR; TCRdb's copy has only in-frame clones and leaves some out. The sample shows some 43,000 clones, about 90% of them seen only once. V and J are TRBV12-5 and TRBJ2-1, with a weak D call TRBD2 (6 bases). The source is a female donor with multiple sclerosis, enrolled in a pregnancy study. Sequencing used CD8+ T cells from peripheral blood mononuclear cells, obtained in the first trimester of pregnancy. The CDR3 DNA reads TGTGCTAGTGGTTACCCTGCGGGGTGGTACAATGAGCAGTTCTTC. Translation gives CASGYPAGWYNEQFF.